This TCR beta chain was observed in a study of blood T cell repertoires in COVID-19 (dated by TCRdb to about 2020). General notes on the study: Collaborator samples came from the United States, Italy and Spain and covered acute and convalescent phases of COVID-19. The dataset comprised deeply sampled blood TCRbeta repertoires from subjects exposed to, actively infected with, or recovered from COVID-19. A de-identified subject ID, COVID-19 status, age in years and sex were almost always included in the sample metadata. HLA class I and class II types, where available, came from metadata supplied by the sample provider rather than from assay-based typing. The prospective study material was composed of cDNA or gDNA derived from T cells, B-cell-depleted T cells, or PBMCs. The samples were drawn from the first 160 participants of the ongoing ImmuneRACE study and from more than 1,000 subjects provided by 6 global collaborators. The repertoires were made available in a free public database intended to serve as a resource for research on the immune response to SARS-CoV-2. Beyond this particular receptor, the publication reports: Clinical and demographic metadata were provided uncurated, with the amount varying by source and participant.

TCRbeta CDR3 regions were amplified from genomic DNA by means of the immunoSEQ Assay, a bias-controlled multiplex PCR. The paper's data handling went like this. The number of nucleated cells in each sample was estimated by amplification of reference gene primers within the assay. Sequence reads were collapsed and filtered to measure the absolute abundance of every unique TCRbeta CDR3 rearrangement. For each sample, productive Simpson clonality was calculated as the square root of Simpson's diversity index across productive rearrangements. The table was pulled from immuneACCESS by TCRdb, which kept in-frame rearrangements only. Such tables lose some clones; where checked, under half of the loss comes from unresolved V genes, and the rest has no known cause. V and J calls and clone size come straight from that table; D and trimming were deduced from the DNA. Counted in this sample were 150,000 to 200,000 clones; 85% to 95% of them appeared once. Approximately 0.69% of the sample comes from the top ten.

Concerning this clone: The antigen this receptor binds is unknown. Base quality data are lacking; no much larger clone is found one base away.

At one collaborating source in Seattle, patients were enrolled during active infection and were followed longitudinally through the course of disease. Each collaborating institution followed its own protocols to collect whole blood in K2EDTA tubes. For TCRbeta analysis, collaborator samples were shipped as frozen whole blood, as isolated PBMCs, or as DNA extracted from either sample type. The CDR3 starts with the cysteine, ends with the phenylalanine, and has 15 residues. Just CDR3 DNA is preserved here, 45 bases in frame from base 1. The V and J ends are trimmed by 4 bases and 3 bases, leaving 16 bases between them. The germline V gene encodes CDR1 LGHDT and CDR2 YNNKEL (reference sequence).

This receptor chain uses TRBV3-1 (or the pseudogene TRBV3-2) and TRBJ2-7; 6 matching bases give a weak D call of TRBD1. Sequencing input: peripheral blood. The sequence was collected from a man aged 25-40 years with COVID-19, enrolled during active disease. The CDR3 protein is CASSPRTAAYYEQYF. Here is the DNA: TGTGCCAGCAGCCCACGGACAGCCGCTTACTACGAGCAGTACTTC.